A single sample gave rise to the 5 T cell receptor beta chains below, sequenced in a study of T-cell memory formation after mild COVID-19. TCRdb re-called the 5' RACE reads through MiXCR, storing one row per CDR3 protein. The sample holds around 340,000 distinct CDR3 sequences; roughly 13% are singletons and the top ten take about a fifth. Sequencing used PBMCs or a T cell subset sorted from them (not recorded which). The receptors originated from a man aged 18 to 29 who had mild COVID-19 (a few samples of this study predate the infection). Cell type and time point are not known.

This clonotype was seen only a few times. The chain carries TRBV20-1 and TRBJ1-1; D uncertain. The CDR3 is 8 residues long. Germline-derived CDR1 and CDR2 are DFQATT and SNEGSKA (reference sequence). The chain's CDR3 is CRIRTAFF. The CDR3 DNA reads as TGCAGGATAAGGACAGCTTTCTTT.

The rearrangement uses TRBV6-2 or TRBV6-3 and TRBJ2-2; D is unresolved. The CDR3 runs to 15 residues. Per germline, CDR1 MNHEY and CDR2 SVGEGT. The ends were cut back, 6 bases at V and 0 bases at J, with 11 bases in the middle. The CDR3 DNA reads as TGTGCCAGCAGAGCCCCCAGGACGAACACCGGGGAGCTGTTTTTT. It translates to CASRAPRTNTGELFF.

This clonotype appeared a few times. The chain recombines TRBV18 with TRBJ1-4; D remains ambiguous. V was pared by 1 base and J by 2 bases, with 8 bases between. CDR1 is KGHSH and CDR2 is LQKENI in the germline V gene. This CDR3 contains 15 residues. The CDR3 coding sequence is TGTGCCAGCTCACCACGAGGCCCTACTAATGAAAAACTGTTTTTT. It yields the protein CASSPRGPTNEKLFF. Complete variable domain (other parts from reference TRBV18 and TRBJ1-4): NAGVMQNPRHLVRRRGQEARLRCSPMKGHSHVYWYRQLPEEGLKFMVYLQKENIIDESGMPKERFSAEFPKEGPSILRIQQVVRGDSAAYFCASSPRGPTNEKLFFGSGTQLSVL.

The chain combines TRBV18 with TRBJ2-7; D is unresolved. CDR1 KGHSH and CDR2 LQKENI come from the germline V gene. This CDR3 region has 15 residues. V gave up 6 bases and J gave up 0 bases, with 15 bases separating them. The CDR3 loop reads CASSRSATNSYEQYV. The CDR3 DNA reads TGTGCCAGCTCCCGCAGCGCTACGAACTCCTACGAGCAGTACGTC.

V and J are TRBV6-2 or TRBV6-3 and TRBJ1-2; a possible D gene is TRBD1 (6 bases). This CDR3 has 14 amino acids. V was shortened by 5 bases and J by 3 bases, with 13 bases between the two germline ends. Germline assignment: CDR1 MNHEY and CDR2 SVGEGT. The CDR3 loop is CASSQGTAYYGYTF. In DNA, the CDR3 is TGTGCCAGCAGTCAGGGGACCGCATACTATGGCTACACCTTC.